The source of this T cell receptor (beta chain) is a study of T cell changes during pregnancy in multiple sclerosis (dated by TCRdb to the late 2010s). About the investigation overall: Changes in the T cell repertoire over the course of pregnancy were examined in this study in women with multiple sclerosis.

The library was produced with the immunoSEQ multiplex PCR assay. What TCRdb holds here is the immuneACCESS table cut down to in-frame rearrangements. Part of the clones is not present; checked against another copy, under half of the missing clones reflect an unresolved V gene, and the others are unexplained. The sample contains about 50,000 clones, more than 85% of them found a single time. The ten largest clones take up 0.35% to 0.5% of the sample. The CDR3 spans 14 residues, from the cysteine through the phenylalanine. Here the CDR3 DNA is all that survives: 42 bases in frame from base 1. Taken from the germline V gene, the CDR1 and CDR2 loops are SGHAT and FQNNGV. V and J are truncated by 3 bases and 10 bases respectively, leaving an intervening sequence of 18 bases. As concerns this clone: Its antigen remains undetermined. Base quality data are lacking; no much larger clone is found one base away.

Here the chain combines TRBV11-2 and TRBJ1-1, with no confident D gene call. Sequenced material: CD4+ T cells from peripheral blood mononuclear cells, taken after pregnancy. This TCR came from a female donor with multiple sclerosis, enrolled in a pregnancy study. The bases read TGTGCCAGCAGCTTTGTGACAAACGAAAAAGGAGCTTTCTTT. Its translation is CASSFVTNEKGAFF.